The 5 T cell receptor beta chains below were found in one sample sequenced in a study of tumor and adjacent non-tumor tissue in lung cancer. The template was RNA from unsorted bulk tissue. The library came from three nested PCR rounds adapted from ARM-PCR protocols. TCRdb re-called the multiplex PCR reads through MiXCR, storing one row per CDR3 protein. Among approximately 90,000 distinct CDR3 sequences listed, around 71% were seen once. Sequencing used lung tumor tissue. All receptors come from a man in his sixties with non-small cell lung cancer.

This clonotype came up once. The junction departs from the called germline gene at one end, perhaps through a read error. This chain connects TRBV29-1 to TRBJ2-6, with 11 bases aligning to TRBD1. CDR1 is SQVTM and CDR2 is ANQGSEA in the germline V gene. The CDR3 spans 16 residues. CDR3 sequence reads: CSVLPGQGVGATVPTF. The CDR3, as DNA: TGCAGCGTTCTACCGGGACAGGGGGTTGGGGCCACCGTCCCGACTTTC.

Note on this clonotype: Here the CDR3 omits its conserved ending phenylalanine or tryptophan, so a read error is the likely source. CDR3 bases: TGTGCCAGCAGCCCTTCTGGGCGGGCAACCTACAATGAGCAGTTCTTA. Translated: CASSPSGRATYNEQFL. This chain uses TRBV16 with TRBJ2-1, with D possibly TRBD2 on 5 matching bases. V lost 4 bases to trimming and J lost 2 bases, with 15 bases between them. This CDR3 has 16 residues. In germline, CDR1 is KGHSY, CDR2 FQNENV.

A remark on this clonotype: The conserved closing phenylalanine or tryptophan is absent in this CDR3, likely reflecting a read error. The V gene is TRBV12-3 or TRBV12-4, the J gene TRBJ2-7; perhaps D is TRBD1 or TRBD2 (5 bases each). The CDR3 consists of 15 residues. CDR3 in amino acids: CTSRSGTDRTYEQYY. CDR3 in DNA: TGTACCAGCAGATCCGGGACGGACCGTACCTACGAGCAGTACTAC.

This clonotype was seen a single time. An end of the junction differs from the germline gene, which may be a read error. CDR3 DNA sequence: TGTGCCATCAGCCAAGGCGGCACGGACAGGTTACCATTTTACGAACAGTACTTC. Protein sequence: CAISQGGTDRLPFYEQYF. The V and J genes are TRBV7-9 and TRBJ2-7, with 7 bases matching TRBD1. Germline CDR1 reads SEHNR; CDR2 reads FQNEAQ (reference sequence). CDR3 size: 18 residues.

As to this clonotype: The CDR3 end shows no conserved phenylalanine or tryptophan, and so a read error is likely. The rearrangement uses TRBV29-1 and TRBJ2-1; D unclear. The germline V gene has CDR1 SQVTM and CDR2 ANQGSEA. This CDR3 spans 12 amino acids. This CDR3 reads CNVDFQQVGQFL. CDR3 bases: TGCAACGTTGATTTTCAGCAAGTTGGGCAGTTCTTA.